This T cell receptor beta chain was observed in a study of blood T cell repertoires in COVID-19. Study background: Sites across the United States, Italy and Spain contributed samples from acute and convalescent COVID-19.

The V segment lost 6 bases and the J segment 6 bases; nucleotides outside the gene matches: 6. This CDR3 comprises 15 residues. The germline V gene encodes CDR1 MNHEY and CDR2 SVGAGI. Authors' processing steps: Quantification of nucleated cells was approximated via reference gene primer amplification. Measured with immunoSEQ multiplex PCR; TCRdb has only the in-frame clones, and not every one. From that table come the V and J calls and clone size; the DNA was used to work out D and trimming. The data show about 320,000 clones, with approximately 85% seen just once and roughly 7.8% held by the top ten.

This chain links TRBV6-5 with TRBJ2-3; 13 bases are shared with TRBD2. Sequencing was performed on peripheral blood. The clonotype comes from a human donor in a cohort sampled during active COVID-19. In DNA form, the CDR3 reads TGTGCCAGCAGCCGTACTAGCGGGGGGGTTGATACGCAGTATTTT. This gives the protein CASSRTSGGVDTQYF.